The 22 T cell receptor beta chains reported below all come from one sample, sequenced in a study of brain T cells in children with intractable seizures. Time point described: blood from clinic visit 5 months post-surgery; TSC patient then seizure free. Using immunoSEQ multiplex PCR, the repertoire was profiled, and TCRdb retains in-frame clones only, with some absent. The sample yields approximately 330,000 clones, 93% seen once. Specimen: peripheral blood, collected 5 to 6 months after surgery. All receptors derive from a boy under two years old with tuberous sclerosis and intractable seizures.

This clone was seen more than once but under ten times. J is TRBJ1-5 and V is TRBV10-1; the D gene is possibly TRBD1 (5 bases). The CDR3 length is 14 residues. V shed 11 bases and J shed 4 bases, with 18 bases lying between them. Per the germline V gene, CDR1 is WNHNN and CDR2 is SYGVQD (reference sequence). As DNA, the CDR3 is TGCGCCTTGAGCCGGGGGTTCGCGAATCAGCCCCAGCATTTT. It yields the protein CALSRGFANQPQHF.

This clone appeared a single time. Written as DNA, the CDR3 is TGTGCCAGCAGTACGTTTGGTGGGGGCAATGAGCAGTTCTTC. Its protein is CASSTFGGGNEQFF. The gene calls are TRBV6-5 and TRBJ2-1; D may correspond to TRBD1 or TRBD2 (5 bases each). The germline V and J ends were trimmed by 5 bases and 6 bases, with 14 bases remaining between them. The CDR3 extends over 14 amino acids. Germline-derived CDR1 and CDR2 are MNHEY and SVGAGI.

This clone was detected once. The rearrangement links TRBV9 to TRBJ1-5; possible D gene TRBD1, 5 bases. Trimming shortened V by 0 bases and J by 7 bases, and 11 bases separated the two germline ends. The germline V gene has CDR1 SGDLS and CDR2 YYNGEE. CDR3 size: 14 residues. CDR3 DNA: TGTGCCAGCAGCGTAGACGGGGCAGGACAGCCCCAGCATTTT. Protein sequence: CASSVDGAGQPQHF.

The CDR3 DNA reads TGTGCCAGCAGCCCCCGGGACAGTGACGACTATGGCTACACCTTC. It is translated as CASSPRDSDDYGYTF. The rearrangement links TRBV7-9 to TRBJ1-2; TRBD1 aligns across 7 bases. Germline assignment: CDR1 SEHNR and CDR2 FQNEAQ (reference sequence). Unmatched junction bases numbered 9, after V lost 5 bases and J lost 3 bases. The CDR3 consists of 15 residues.

This chain links TRBV5-8 with TRBJ2-1, with D possibly TRBD1 on 6 matching bases. Germline CDR1 is SGHTS and CDR2 is YDEGEE. CDR3 length equals 12 residues. V lost 4 bases and J 10 bases, leaving 12 bases between the germline ends. The CDR3 sequence is CASSPSGTEQFF. The CDR3 region has the DNA TGTGCCAGCAGCCCATCTGGGACAGAGCAGTTCTTC.

This chain connects TRBV9 to TRBJ2-3, with 7 bases identical to TRBD2. Looked up from germline, CDR1 is SGDLS and CDR2 is YYNGEE. The trim removed 3 bases at V and 0 bases at J, leaving 10 bases unmatched. The CDR3 has 17 residues. CDR3 DNA: TGTGCCAGCAGCGCCCTGGGAGGGGTAGCTAGCACAGATACGCAGTATTTT. Protein product: CASSALGGVASTDTQYF.

The rearrangement uses TRBV5-6 and TRBJ1-1; D unresolved. CDR1 is SGHDT, CDR2 YYEEEE, per germline. This CDR3 comprises 14 residues. V dropped 0 bases and J dropped 1 base, with 7 bases sitting between them. CDR3 nucleotide sequence: TGTGCCAGCAGCTTGGACGACGGGAACACTGAAGCTTTCTTT. Protein: CASSLDDGNTEAFF.

The chain recombines TRBV5-1 with TRBJ2-1; D unresolved. CDR1 SGHRS and CDR2 YFSETQ come from the germline V gene. The CDR3 runs to 11 residues. V was pared by 7 bases and J by 5 bases, with 7 bases between. CDR3 nucleotides: TGCGCCAGCGCCATAGACAATGAGCAGTTCTTC. This codes for CASAIDNEQFF.

This clone has only one observation. V and J are TRBV7-9 and TRBJ2-1; 10 positions agree with TRBD2. The germline V gene encodes CDR1 SEHNR and CDR2 FQNEAQ (reference sequence). CDR3 length equals 17 residues. Trimming took 7 bases from V and 1 from J; bases not matched to a gene: 10. DNA for the CDR3: TGTGCCAGCACCAAACTAGCGGGGTCGATATCCTACAATGAGCAGTTCTTC. Its translation is CASTKLAGSISYNEQFF.

This chain connects TRBV6-5 to TRBJ1-4, with D hard to call. V was cut by 6 bases and J by 6 bases, with 14 bases left in between. This CDR3 has 14 residues. Germline V gene lookup returns CDR1 MNHEY and CDR2 SVGAGI. The CDR3 reads CASSSYAGYEKLFF. In DNA, the CDR3 is TGTGCCAGCAGCTCCTACGCTGGGTATGAAAAACTGTTTTTT.

The chain has TRBV5-1 and TRBJ1-2, with D possibly being TRBD1 (6 bases). Trimming cost V 0 bases and J 3 bases, with 12 bases left between them. Germline-derived CDR1 and CDR2 are SGHRS and YFSETQ. There are 15 residues in the CDR3. CDR3 sequence: CASSLDLGADYGYTF. The CDR3 region has the DNA TGCGCCAGCAGCTTGGATTTGGGGGCGGACTATGGCTACACCTTC.

V usage is TRBV4-1 and J usage is TRBJ2-7, with a possible D match to TRBD1 (8 bases). The CDR3 extends over 15 amino acids. V gave up 1 base and J gave up 2 bases, with 12 bases separating them. The germline V gene has CDR1 MGHRA and CDR2 YSYEKL. CDR3 in amino acids: CASSQVTGGAYEQYF. In DNA form, the CDR3 reads TGCGCCAGCAGCCAAGTAACAGGGGGGGCCTACGAGCAGTACTTC.

The gene calls are TRBV6-4 and TRBJ1-3; possibly TRBD1 for D (5 bases). The CDR3 spans 15 residues. Deletions cut 3 bases from V and 8 bases from J, with 17 bases between. Germline loops: CDR1 MRHNA, CDR2 SNTAGT. The CDR3 DNA sequence: TGTGCCAGCAGTGATCCGGGACCTAGGGGAGACACCATATATTTT. Translated: CASSDPGPRGDTIYF.

V is TRBV15 and J is TRBJ1-5; possible D gene TRBD1, 6 bases. Germline CDR1 and CDR2: LNHNV and YYDKDF (reference sequence). The CDR3 length is 16 residues. With 3 bases removed from V and 0 bases from J, the gap between germline ends came to 12 bases. This CDR3 reads CATSRDRKNSNQPQHF. In DNA, the CDR3 is TGTGCCACCAGCAGGGACAGAAAGAATAGCAATCAGCCCCAGCATTTT.

The chain combines TRBV7-2 with TRBJ1-5; TRBD1 agrees at 8 bases. The CDR3 sequence is 16 residues long. The germline CDR1 and CDR2 sequences are SGHTA and FQGNSA. V lost 1 base to trimming and J lost 9 bases; unmatched junction nucleotides: 11. The CDR3 DNA reads TGTGCCAGCAGCTTAGGGGGTCAGGGGGCGGAGCGGCCCCAGCATTTT. Residues: CASSLGGQGAERPQHF.

The chain uses TRBV9 and TRBJ1-3, with TRBD1 as a possible D gene (5 bases). Between the trimmed V and J ends, which lost 4 bases and 4 bases, there was a span of 15 bases. CDR1 and CDR2 from the germline V gene are SGDLS and YYNGEE. The CDR3 covers 15 residues. CDR3 region: CASSPGGGPGNTIYF. The CDR3 region has the DNA TGTGCCAGCAGCCCCGGGGGAGGGCCCGGAAACACCATATATTTT.

The rearrangement links TRBV9 to TRBJ1-2; D unclear. V gave up 6 bases and J gave up 8 bases, with 14 bases separating them. The CDR3 length is 12 residues. Looked up from germline, CDR1 is SGDLS and CDR2 is YYNGEE. CDR3 DNA sequence: TGTGCCAGCACCTCCAATGTGATGGGCTACACCTTC. Its translation is CASTSNVMGYTF.

The genes are TRBV5-1 and TRBJ2-1; weak D call: TRBD2 (5 bases). The V and J ends lost 4 bases and 7 bases respectively, with 18 bases between them. This CDR3 region has 15 residues. The germline V gene has CDR1 SGHRS and CDR2 YFSETQ. The CDR3 loop reads CASSNSDIAGNEQFF. In DNA, the CDR3 is TGCGCCAGCAGCAATAGCGACATTGCCGGGAATGAGCAGTTCTTC. The whole variable domain, filled in from reference TRBV5-1 and TRBJ2-1, reads KAGVTQTPRYLIKTRGQQVTLSCSPISGHRSVSWYQQTPGQGLQFLFEYFSETQRNKGNFPGRFSGRQFSNSRSEMNVSTLELGDSALYLCASSNSDIAGNEQFFGPGTRLTVL.

This chain joins TRBV9 and TRBJ2-3, with D tentatively TRBD1 (6 bases). Trimming removed 10 bases at V and 1 base at J, with 10 bases between. This CDR3 comprises 12 residues. Germline values: CDR1 SGDLS, CDR2 YYNGEE. Here the CDR3 reads CACRQGTDTQYF. The CDR3 region has the DNA TGTGCCTGTAGACAGGGCACAGATACGCAGTATTTT.

The chain employs TRBV19 and TRBJ2-1; tentatively, D is TRBD2 (5 bases). CDR1 is LNHDA, CDR2 SQIVND, per germline (reference sequence). This CDR3 comprises 15 residues. The germline V and J ends were trimmed by 8 bases and 1 base, with 15 bases remaining between them. This CDR3 is CASGLSAESYNEQFF. CDR3 DNA: TGTGCCAGTGGCCTATCAGCGGAATCCTACAATGAGCAGTTCTTC.

The chain uses TRBV19 and TRBJ2-1, with 10 bases fitting TRBD2. Germline assignment: CDR1 LNHDA and CDR2 SQIVND (reference sequence). The CDR3 spans 15 residues. After removal of 1 base from V and 8 bases from J, the junction contained 5 bases not matched to a gene. CDR3 amino acids: CASSIGKREGYEQFF. DNA for the CDR3: TGTGCCAGTAGTATAGGAAAGCGGGAGGGCTATGAGCAGTTCTTC.

The chain couples TRBV2 to TRBJ1-4, with D tentatively TRBD1 (6 bases). Per the germline V gene, CDR1 is SNHLY and CDR2 is FYNNEI. The CDR3 is made up of 15 amino acids. The germline V and J ends were trimmed by 6 bases and 5 bases, with 16 bases remaining between them. This CDR3 reads CASRRGSVINEKLFF. The CDR3 DNA sequence: TGTGCCAGCAGGAGGGGGTCCGTCATCAATGAAAAACTGTTTTTT. The variable domain in full, with the rest retrieved from reference TRBV2 and TRBJ1-4, is EPEVTQTPSHQVTQMGQEVILRCVPISNHLYFYWYRQILGQKVEFLVSFYNNEISEKSEIFDDQFSVERPDGSNFTLKIRSTKLEDSAMYFCASRRGSVINEKLFFGSGTQLSVL.